Each of the 12 T cell receptor beta chains below was sequenced from the same sample in a study of identical twins. TCRdb analysed the 5' RACE reads with MiXCR anew, one entry per CDR3 protein. This sample has 400,000 to 650,000 distinct CDR3 sequences, with roughly 21% found just once. The data were also submitted as part of a second study, on T cells expressing NK-cell markers.

The specimen sequenced was CD4+ T cells sorted from blood. These receptors were taken from a woman aged 18-29 years in good health.

The V gene is TRBV18, the J gene TRBJ2-1, with 7 positions matching TRBD2. V lost 2 bases, J lost 7 bases, and 8 bases stayed unmatched. This CDR3 contains 15 residues. Germline lookup yields CDR1 KGHSH and CDR2 LQKENI. The CDR3 is CASSPRPGTKNEQFF. CDR3 DNA sequence: TGTGCCAGCTCACCAAGACCCGGGACTAAAAATGAGCAGTTCTTC.

This clonotype has more than one count but fewer than ten. The chain couples TRBV12-3 or TRBV12-4 to TRBJ2-3; TRBD2 aligns across 8 bases. The CDR3 sequence is 15 residues long. After removal of 3 bases from V and 2 bases from J, the junction contained 4 bases not matched to a gene. CDR3 sequence reads: CASSLVAGITDTQYF. CDR3 DNA: TGTGCCAGCAGTTTGGTAGCGGGAATCACAGATACGCAGTATTTT.

This chain connects TRBV20-1 to TRBJ1-4; D ambiguous. The CDR3 spans 13 residues. Germline V gene lookup returns CDR1 DFQATT and CDR2 SNEGSKA (reference sequence). Trimming took 1 base from V and 6 from J, leaving 9 bases between them. This CDR3 is CSARGSSHEKLFF. In DNA form, the CDR3 reads TGCAGTGCTAGAGGGTCTAGTCATGAAAAACTGTTTTTT.

J is TRBJ2-7 and V is TRBV6-2 or TRBV6-3; perhaps TRBD1 as D (6 bases). CDR3 length equals 14 residues. V lost 2 bases and J 0 bases, leaving 8 bases between the germline ends. The germline V gene has CDR1 MNHEY and CDR2 SVGEGT. The CDR3 reads CASSYPDSSYEQYF. DNA of the CDR3: TGTGCCAGCAGTTACCCGGACAGCTCCTACGAGCAGTACTTC.

There are many counts of this clonotype. The gene calls are TRBV20-1 and TRBJ1-1, with TRBD1 matching over 7 bases. V shed 3 bases and J 2 bases; nucleotides not matched to a gene: 6. The length of the CDR3 is 14 residues. Germline values: CDR1 DFQATT, CDR2 SNEGSKA (reference sequence). The CDR3 loop reads CSASKGGLNTEAFF. In DNA form, the CDR3 reads TGCAGTGCTAGTAAAGGGGGCCTCAACACTGAAGCTTTCTTT.

The CDR3 reads CASSSEGRQETQYF. CDR3 sequence (DNA): TGTGCCAGCAGCTCTGAGGGCAGGCAAGAGACCCAGTACTTC. The chain uses TRBV13 and TRBJ2-5, with D possibly matching TRBD2 (5 bases). V dropped 4 bases and J dropped 2 bases, with 11 bases sitting between them. The CDR3 contains 14 residues. Germline lookup yields CDR1 PRHDT and CDR2 FYEKMQ (reference sequence).

This clonotype was counted a few times. The chain recombines TRBV5-6 with TRBJ2-1; D is ambiguous. The CDR3 has 15 amino acids. Germline CDR1 and CDR2: SGHDT and YYEEEE. V lost 2 bases and J lost 4, with 13 bases in between. The CDR3 DNA reads TGTGCCAGCAGCTTAAACATGATGCTTTACAATGAGCAGTTCTTC. Translation gives CASSLNMMLYNEQFF.

J is TRBJ2-1 and V is TRBV5-1; 9 positions match TRBD2. In germline, CDR1 is SGHRS, CDR2 YFSETQ. Trimming at V came to 4 bases and at J to 5 bases, leaving 7 bases not matched to a gene. CDR3 size: 15 residues. The CDR3 bases are TGCGCCAGCAGCGGCGGGAGGGCCGGGGACAATGAGCAGTTCTTC. Amino acid sequence: CASSGGRAGDNEQFF.

This clonotype was counted between two and nine times. This chain joins TRBV12-3 or TRBV12-4 and TRBJ2-2, with D perhaps assigned TRBD1 or TRBD2 (5 bases each). The CDR3 sequence is 13 residues long. Trimming stripped 5 bases from V and 14 bases from J, with 18 bases between. CDR3 DNA: TGTGCCAGCAGTCGACCGGGACGGGCCGTCCTGTTTTTT. Its protein is CASSRPGRAVLFF.

This clonotype was recorded many times. CDR3 loop: CASSLSLAGSTDTQYF. The CDR3 bases are TGTGCCAGCAGTCTGTCCTTGGCGGGGAGCACAGATACGCAGTATTTT. The chain joins TRBV27 to TRBJ2-3; tentative D call: TRBD2 (6 bases). V shed 5 bases and J shed 0 bases, with 15 bases lying between them. Germline V gene lookup returns CDR1 MNHEY and CDR2 SMNVEV (reference sequence). The CDR3 sequence is 16 residues long.

This clonotype was picked up many times. V and J are TRBV5-1 and TRBJ1-1, with a possible D match to TRBD1 (6 bases). Germline V gives CDR1 SGHRS, CDR2 YFSETQ. Trimming cost V 2 bases and J 6 bases, with 8 bases left between them. The CDR3 is 12 residues long. The DNA for the CDR3 is TGCGCCAGCAGCTTAAACAGGGCTGAAGCTTTCTTT. It translates to CASSLNRAEAFF.

Ten or more counts support this clonotype. The CDR3 loop reads CASSLAGGAYEQYF. In DNA, the CDR3 is TGTGCCAGCAGTTTAGCCGGGGGGGCCTACGAGCAGTACTTC. The chain carries TRBV12-3 or TRBV12-4 and TRBJ2-7; 8 bases line up with TRBD2. There are 14 residues in the CDR3. The V segment lost 0 bases and the J segment 2 bases; nucleotides outside the gene matches: 0.